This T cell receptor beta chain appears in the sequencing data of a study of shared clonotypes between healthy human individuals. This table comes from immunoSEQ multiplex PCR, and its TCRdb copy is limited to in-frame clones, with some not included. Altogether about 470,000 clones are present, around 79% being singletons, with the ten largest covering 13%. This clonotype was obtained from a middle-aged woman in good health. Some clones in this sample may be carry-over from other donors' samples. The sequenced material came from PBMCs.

DNA for the CDR3: TGTGCCAGCAGCCCGCAGAGGGGAGATGATACGCAGTATTTT. The encoded protein is CASSPQRGDDTQYF. The chain combines TRBV28 with TRBJ2-3; D may correspond to TRBD1 or TRBD2 (5 bases each). The germline V gene has CDR1 MDHEN and CDR2 SYDVKM. V lost 6 bases and J 6 bases, leaving 16 bases between the germline ends. CDR3 length: 14 residues.